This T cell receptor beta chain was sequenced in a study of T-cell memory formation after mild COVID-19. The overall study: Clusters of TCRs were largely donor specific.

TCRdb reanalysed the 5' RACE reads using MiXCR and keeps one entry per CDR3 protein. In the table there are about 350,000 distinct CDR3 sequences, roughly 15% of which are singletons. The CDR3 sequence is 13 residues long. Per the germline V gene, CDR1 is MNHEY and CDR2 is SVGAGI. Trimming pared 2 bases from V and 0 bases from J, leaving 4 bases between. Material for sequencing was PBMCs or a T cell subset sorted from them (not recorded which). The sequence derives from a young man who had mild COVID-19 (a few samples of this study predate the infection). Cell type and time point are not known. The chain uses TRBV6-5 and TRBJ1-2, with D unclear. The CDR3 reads CASSYGTNYGYTF. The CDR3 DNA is TGTGCCAGCAGTTACGGGACTAACTATGGCTACACCTTC.